Here is one TCR beta chain with its context. This sample is drawn from a study of blood T cell repertoires in COVID-19. In the study overall: The United States, Italy and Spain supplied acute and convalescent COVID-19 samples. T cells, B-cell-depleted T cells, or PBMCs supplied cDNA or gDNA.

The CDR3 sequence is 14 residues long. V lost 2 bases, J lost 4 bases, and 11 bases lay in between. Germline V gene lookup returns CDR1 SEHNR and CDR2 FQNEAQ (reference sequence). In the authors' workflow: Estimated nucleated cell counts came from reference gene primer amplification. Measured with immunoSEQ multiplex PCR; TCRdb has only the in-frame clones, and not every one. That table furnishes V, J and clone size, whereas the DNA furnished D and trimming. The sample shows more than 75,000 clones, 70% to 90% of them seen only once. This receptor was taken from a woman in her seventies with acute or convalescent COVID-19. The genes are TRBV7-9 and TRBJ2-5; the D gene is possibly TRBD1 (5 bases). Sequencing was performed on peripheral blood. The CDR3 sequence is CASSLLSQGETQYF. The CDR3 nucleotides read TGTGCCAGCAGCTTATTGTCGCAGGGAGAGACCCAGTACTTC.